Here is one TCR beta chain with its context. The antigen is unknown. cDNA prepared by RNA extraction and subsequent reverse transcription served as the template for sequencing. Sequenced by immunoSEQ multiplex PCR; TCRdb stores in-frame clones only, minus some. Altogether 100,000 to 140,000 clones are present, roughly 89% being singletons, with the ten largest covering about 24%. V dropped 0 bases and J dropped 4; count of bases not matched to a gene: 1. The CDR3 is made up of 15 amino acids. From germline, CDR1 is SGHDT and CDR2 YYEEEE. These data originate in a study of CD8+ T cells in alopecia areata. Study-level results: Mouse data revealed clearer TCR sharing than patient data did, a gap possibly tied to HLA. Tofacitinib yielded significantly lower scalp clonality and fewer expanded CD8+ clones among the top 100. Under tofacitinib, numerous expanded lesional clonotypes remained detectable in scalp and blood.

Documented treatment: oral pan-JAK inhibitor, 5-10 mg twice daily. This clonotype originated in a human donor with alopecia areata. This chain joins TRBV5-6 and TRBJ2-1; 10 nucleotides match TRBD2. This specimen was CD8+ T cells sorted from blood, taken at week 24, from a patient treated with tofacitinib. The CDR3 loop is CASSLELAGYNEQFF. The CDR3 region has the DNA TGTGCCAGCAGCTTGGAACTAGCGGGATACAATGAGCAGTTCTTC.